This T cell receptor beta chain comes out of a study of T cells in Graves' hyperthyroidism and ophthalmopathy. The authors deemed Graves' hyperthyroidism stable absent ophthalmopathy progression within 18 months. The CDR3 sequence is 16 residues long. V gave up 2 bases and J gave up 5 bases; unmatched junction bases: 10. From germline, CDR1 is SGHTA and CDR2 FQGTGA. TCR beta CDR3 region amplification was performed from RNA transcripts. In the first-round RT-PCR of the TCR CDR3, the HTBI primer set was used. Via MiXCR, TCRdb re-called the multiplex PCR reads, giving one row per CDR3 protein. The sample records approximately 220,000 distinct CDR3 sequences, about 17% being singletons.

The V call is TRBV7-3, the J call TRBJ2-5; TRBD1 matches 8 bases. The sample was blood. The origin of this receptor is a man in his forties with Graves' hyperthyroidism. CDR3 nucleotide sequence: TGTGCCAGCAGCTTACCCTACCGGACAGGGCGGGAGACCCAGTACTTC. It encodes CASSLPYRTGRETQYF.